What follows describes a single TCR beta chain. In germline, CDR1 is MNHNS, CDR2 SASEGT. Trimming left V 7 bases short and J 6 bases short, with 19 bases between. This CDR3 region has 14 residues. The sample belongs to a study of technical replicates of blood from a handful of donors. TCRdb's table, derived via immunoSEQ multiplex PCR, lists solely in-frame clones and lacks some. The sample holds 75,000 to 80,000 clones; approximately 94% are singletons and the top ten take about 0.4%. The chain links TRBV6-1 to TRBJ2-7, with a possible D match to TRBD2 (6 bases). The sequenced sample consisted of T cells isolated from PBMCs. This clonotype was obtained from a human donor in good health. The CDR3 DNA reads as TGTGCCAGCAATATTGAGACTAGTGGAGCCGAGCAGTACTTC. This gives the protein CASNIETSGAEQYF.